A single sample is the source of the 27 T cell receptor beta chains below, sequenced in a study of blood T cell repertoires in COVID-19. Assay: immunoSEQ multiplex PCR; the TCRdb copy retains only in-frame clones and omits some. The sample carries some 150,000 clones, 80% to 90% recorded once. Specimen: peripheral blood. The receptors originated from a woman aged 45-59 years with acute or convalescent COVID-19.

The chain joins TRBV11-2 to TRBJ2-1, with 9 bases fitting TRBD1. This CDR3 is built from 19 residues. Germline CDR1 and CDR2: SGHAT and FQNNGV. V gave up 5 bases and J gave up 0 bases; unmatched junction bases: 14. CDR3 protein: CASSLSPGTGPSSYNEQFF. The CDR3 DNA follows: TGTGCCAGCAGCCTCAGTCCCGGGACAGGGCCGAGCTCCTACAATGAGCAGTTCTTC.

The rearrangement links TRBV11-2 to TRBJ2-1; 8 bases are a match to TRBD2. Germline V gene data show CDR1 as SGHAT and CDR2 as FQNNGV. V lost 5 bases to trimming and J lost 0 bases; unmatched junction nucleotides: 6. This CDR3 is built from 16 residues. CDR3 loop: CASSQSLADSYNEQFF. The CDR3 nucleotides read TGTGCCAGCAGCCAGTCACTAGCGGACTCCTACAATGAGCAGTTCTTC.

This clone was recorded only once. CDR3 in amino acids: CASSVGQGNQPQHF. DNA of the CDR3: TGTGCCAGCAGTGTTGGACAGGGAAATCAGCCCCAGCATTTT. The J gene is TRBJ1-5, the V gene TRBV2; 8 bases are shared with TRBD1. Germline CDR1 is SNHLY and CDR2 is FYNNEI. The CDR3 contains 14 residues. The V and J ends lost 4 bases and 4 bases, in that order; junction bases with no gene match: 3.

The chain couples TRBV7-3 to TRBJ2-1; TRBD2 matches 7 bases. The CDR3 covers 13 residues. CDR1 is SGHTA and CDR2 is FQGTGA in the germline V gene. Losses at the gene ends were 2 bases for V and 6 bases for J; bases not matched to a gene: 1. The DNA for the CDR3 is TGTGCCAGCAGCTTACGCGGGAGCAATGAGCAGTTCTTC. Translation gives CASSLRGSNEQFF.

This clone was seen a few times. This sequence joins TRBV5-1 and TRBJ1-1, with D possibly matching TRBD1 (5 bases). The CDR3 consists of 15 residues. V was cut by 3 bases and J by 1 base, with 13 bases left in between. CDR1 and CDR2 (germline): SGHRS, YFSETQ. This CDR3 reads CASSSLFTGNTEAFF. The CDR3 bases are TGCGCCAGCAGCTCGTTATTTACAGGGAACACTGAAGCTTTCTTT. Looking up the rest from reference TRBV5-1 and TRBJ1-1 gives the full variable domain: KAGVTQTPRYLIKTRGQQVTLSCSPISGHRSVSWYQQTPGQGLQFLFEYFSETQRNKGNFPGRFSGRQFSNSRSEMNVSTLELGDSALYLCASSSLFTGNTEAFFGQGTRLTVV.

The chain couples TRBV7-3 to TRBJ2-7; D perhaps matches TRBD1 (6 bases). Trimming removed 3 bases at V and 6 bases at J, with 12 bases between. This CDR3 spans 13 amino acids. CDR1 SGHTA and CDR2 FQGTGA come from the germline V gene. This chain's CDR3 is CASSLQGPGEQYF. The CDR3 region has the DNA TGTGCCAGCAGCTTGCAGGGGCCGGGCGAGCAGTACTTC.

As to this clone: At one boundary the junction diverges from the germline segment, which might be a read error. V usage is TRBV7-3 and J usage is TRBJ1-2, with a tentative D call TRBD1 (5 bases). The CDR3 sequence is 14 residues long. CDR1 is SGHTA and CDR2 is FQGTGA in the germline V gene. The CDR3 DNA follows: TGTGCCAGCAGCTTAAGAATAAAGGATGGGGCCGCGTCCTTC. Encoded protein: CASSLRIKDGAASF. The whole variable domain, remainder taken from reference TRBV7-3 and TRBJ1-2, is GAGVSQTPSNKVTEKGKYVELRCDPISGHTALYWYRQSLGQGPEFLIYFQGTGAADDSGLPNDRFFAVRPEGSVSTLKIQRTERGDSAVYLCASSLRIKDGAASFGSGTRLTVV.

The rearrangement links TRBV12-3 or TRBV12-4 to TRBJ1-2, with D unclear. V lost 4 bases, J lost 7 bases, and 13 bases lay in between. The CDR3 contains 13 residues. The DNA of the CDR3 is TGTGCCAGCAGTTCCCAGACGGAGGGTGGCTACACCTTC. Translating gives CASSSQTEGGYTF.

The V call is TRBV6-1, the J call TRBJ1-1; TRBD1 is a possible D gene (5 bases). Germline-derived CDR1 and CDR2 are MNHNS and SASEGT. V lost 3 bases and J 4 bases, leaving 15 bases between the germline ends. The CDR3 totals 15 residues. The CDR3 loop reads CASSEVVGGSTEAFF. CDR3 bases: TGTGCCAGCAGTGAGGTTGTCGGGGGGAGCACTGAAGCTTTCTTT.

The chain uses TRBV11-2 and TRBJ2-2, with D uncertain. The CDR3 extends over 18 amino acids. The V end was cut by 1 base, the J end by 4 bases, with 19 bases between. Germline CDR1 reads SGHAT; CDR2 reads FQNNGV. The CDR3 reads CASSLVGTDLFFTGELFF. DNA of the CDR3: TGTGCCAGCAGCTTAGTTGGTACAGACCTTTTTTTCACCGGGGAGCTGTTTTTT. The variable domain in full, completed from reference TRBV11-2 and TRBJ2-2, reads EAGVAQSPRYKIIEKRQSVAFWCNPISGHATLYWYQQILGQGPKLLIQFQNNGVVDDSQLPKDRFSAERLKGVDSTLKIQPAKLEDSAVYLCASSLVGTDLFFTGELFFGEGSRLTVL.

The chain is built from TRBV27 and TRBJ1-1, with TRBD1 matching over 7 bases. This CDR3 has 15 amino acids. Germline lookup yields CDR1 MNHEY and CDR2 SMNVEV (reference sequence). J lost 3 bases, V lost 5 bases, and 9 bases had no gene match. The CDR3 nucleotides are TGTGCCAGCAGTGGGGGAGACAGGGCCTACACTGAAGCTTTCTTT. It translates to CASSGGDRAYTEAFF.

V and J are TRBV7-3 and TRBJ1-6; 7 bases are shared with TRBD1. The V gene end was trimmed by 4 bases and the J gene end by 8 bases; junction bases not matched to a gene: 2. Germline V gene sequence: CDR1 SGHTA, CDR2 FQGTGA. The length of the CDR3 is 13 residues. CDR3 amino acids: CASSSDRDSPLHF. The CDR3 DNA is TGTGCCAGCAGCTCCGACAGGGATTCACCCCTCCACTTT.

The chain combines TRBV7-3 with TRBJ2-4; 10 nucleotides agree with TRBD1. The CDR3 totals 16 residues. After removal of 5 bases from V and 8 bases from J, the junction contained 12 bases not matched to a gene. Per germline, CDR1 SGHTA and CDR2 FQGTGA. CDR3: CASSHRRAGTGDIQYF. The CDR3 region has the DNA TGTGCCAGCAGCCATCGTAGGGCGGGGACAGGGGACATTCAGTACTTC. Supplemented by reference TRBV7-3 and TRBJ2-4, the full variable domain reads GAGVSQTPSNKVTEKGKYVELRCDPISGHTALYWYRQSLGQGPEFLIYFQGTGAADDSGLPNDRFFAVRPEGSVSTLKIQRTERGDSAVYLCASSHRRAGTGDIQYFGAGTRLSVL.

This clone was observed a handful of times. The sample contains more than one DNA sequence encoding this CDR3. The rearrangement uses TRBV11-2 and TRBJ2-7, with D hard to call. Looked up from germline, CDR1 is SGHAT and CDR2 is FQNNGV. The CDR3 contains 11 residues. Trimming took 5 bases from V and 3 from J, leaving 5 bases between them. The CDR3 sequence: CASSPLYEQYF. DNA for the CDR3: TGTGCCAGCAGCCCCCTCTACGAGCAGTACTTC.

This rearrangement joins TRBV27 to TRBJ2-5; TRBD1 aligns across 10 bases. CDR1 MNHEY and CDR2 SMNVEV come from the germline V gene (reference sequence). The CDR3 sequence is 16 residues long. V lost 5 bases to trimming and J lost 9 bases; unmatched junction nucleotides: 15. DNA for the CDR3: TGTGCCAGCAGTCCTACGGACAGGGGGTTTTTCGTGGCCCAGTACTTC. Translated: CASSPTDRGFFVAQYF.

The V gene is TRBV11-1, the J gene TRBJ2-1; 10 bases agree with TRBD2. Trimming removed 3 bases from V and 5 bases from J; junction bases left unmatched: 7. The germline CDR1 and CDR2 sequences are SGHAT and FQDESV (reference sequence). The CDR3 is 16 residues long. The CDR3 region has the DNA TGTGCCAGCAGCTTTCAGCTAGCGGGAGAGGACAATGAGCAGTTCTTC. It translates to CASSFQLAGEDNEQFF.

This clone was picked up a small number of times. The CDR3 spells CASSRGDRGYSNQPQHF. The CDR3 nucleotides read TGTGCCAGCAGCAGGGGGGACAGAGGTTATAGCAATCAGCCCCAGCATTTT. The rearrangement joins TRBV5-4 to TRBJ1-5, with 7 bases fitting TRBD1. CDR1 SGHNT and CDR2 YYREEE come from the germline V gene (reference sequence). With 4 bases clipped from V and 0 bases from J, the junction kept 10 bases outside the gene matches. This CDR3 spans 17 amino acids. Full variable domain (rest looked up from reference TRBV5-4 and TRBJ1-5): ETGVTQSPTHLIKTRGQQVTLRCSSQSGHNTVSWYQQALGQGPQFIFQYYREEENGRGNFPPRFSGLQFPNYSSELNVNALELDDSALYLCASSRGDRGYSNQPQHFGDGTRLSIL.

This clone appeared a single time. V is TRBV19 and J is TRBJ1-3; weak D call: TRBD1 (5 bases). Germline values: CDR1 LNHDA, CDR2 SQIVND (reference sequence). There are 14 residues in the CDR3. V gave up 7 bases and J gave up 3 bases, with 13 bases separating them. In nucleotides, the CDR3 is TGTGCCAGTACCCCTACCCAGGGTGGAAACACCATATATTTT. It yields the protein CASTPTQGGNTIYF.

The V gene is TRBV3-1 (or the pseudogene TRBV3-2), the J gene TRBJ2-2; D is unresolved. Germline V lookup: CDR1 LGHDT, CDR2 YNNKEL (reference sequence). The CDR3 has 15 residues. Trimming shortened V by 1 base and J by 2 bases, and 8 bases separated the two germline ends. The CDR3 nucleotides read TGTGCCAGCAGCCAAGGACACACAAACACCGGGGAGCTGTTTTTT. Its translation is CASSQGHTNTGELFF.

The chain uses TRBV27 and TRBJ1-5; 7 bases align to TRBD1. Losses at the gene ends were 6 bases for V and 3 bases for J; bases not matched to a gene: 5. Germline V lookup: CDR1 MNHEY, CDR2 SMNVEV (reference sequence). This CDR3 contains 14 residues. The CDR3: CASSLQGINQPQHF. CDR3 in DNA: TGTGCCAGCAGCCTACAGGGGATCAATCAGCCCCAGCATTTT.

The rearrangement links TRBV29-1 to TRBJ1-1; 7 bases match TRBD1. After removal of 4 bases from V and 3 bases from J, the junction contained 5 bases not matched to a gene. The CDR3 runs 13 residues. CDR1 and CDR2 (germline): SQVTM, ANQGSEA. CDR3 DNA: TGCAGCGTTGGACAGGGATCGGACACTGAAGCTTTCTTT. It codes for CSVGQGSDTEAFF.

The rearrangement joins TRBV12-5 to TRBJ1-5; 10 bases map to TRBD1. V was clipped by 6 bases and J by 6 bases; unmatched bases: 5. The CDR3 sequence is 14 residues long. Germline CDR1 and CDR2: LGHNT and FRNRAP. CDR3 residues: CASGSDRGPQPQHF. The DNA for the CDR3 is TGTGCTAGTGGCTCTGACAGGGGGCCTCAGCCCCAGCATTTT.

The chain links TRBV7-3 to TRBJ2-2, with a tentative D call TRBD1 (5 bases). This CDR3 comprises 14 residues. The germline V and J ends were trimmed by 2 bases and 7 bases, with 11 bases remaining between them. CDR1 SGHTA and CDR2 FQGTGA come from the germline V gene. The CDR3 DNA reads as TGTGCCAGCAGCTTATATGGGGCTCACGGGGAGCTGTTTTTT. It is translated as CASSLYGAHGELFF.

The V gene is TRBV11-3, the J gene TRBJ1-1; 9 bases agree with TRBD1. CDR1 is SGHNT and CDR2 is YENEEA in the germline V gene. The CDR3 covers 15 residues. The V and J ends lost 2 bases and 5 bases, in that order; junction bases with no gene match: 6. In nucleotides, the CDR3 is TGTGCCAGCAGCTTAACAACAGGGGGCTGGACTGAAGCTTTCTTT. It specifies CASSLTTGGWTEAFF.

The rearrangement links TRBV7-8 to TRBJ2-7; the D gene is possibly TRBD1 (5 bases). V lost 3 bases and J lost 6, with 9 bases in between. The CDR3 runs 12 residues. In germline, CDR1 is SGHVS, CDR2 FQNEAQ. The CDR3 nucleotides read TGTGCCAGCAGCTTGCCTAGGGGCGAGCAGTACTTC. Encoded protein: CASSLPRGEQYF. Filled out from reference TRBV7-8 and TRBJ2-7, the complete variable domain reads GAGVSQSPRYKVAKRGQDVALRCDPISGHVSLFWYQQALGQGPEFLTYFQNEAQLDKSGLPSDRFFAERPEGSVSTLKIQRTQQEDSAVYLCASSLPRGEQYFGPGTRLTVT.

V gene TRBV5-4 combines with J gene TRBJ1-3; D is undetermined. The germline CDR1 and CDR2 sequences are SGHNT and YYREEE (reference sequence). Between the trimmed V and J ends, which lost 0 bases and 2 bases, there was a span of 6 bases. The CDR3 totals 14 residues. CDR3: CASSLGEAGNTIYF. The CDR3, as DNA: TGTGCCAGCAGCTTGGGGGAGGCTGGAAACACCATATATTTT. The entire variable domain, with the rest obtained from reference TRBV5-4 and TRBJ1-3, is as follows: ETGVTQSPTHLIKTRGQQVTLRCSSQSGHNTVSWYQQALGQGPQFIFQYYREEENGRGNFPPRFSGLQFPNYSSELNVNALELDDSALYLCASSLGEAGNTIYFGEGSWLTVV.

This clone has a handful of counts. The chain employs TRBV18 and TRBJ2-1, with TRBD2 matching over 10 bases. J lost 2 bases, V lost 5 bases, and 3 bases had no gene match. Germline loops: CDR1 KGHSH, CDR2 LQKENI. CDR3 length: 15 residues. CDR3 loop: CASSTLAGAYNEQFF. In nucleotides, the CDR3 is TGTGCCAGCTCAACTCTAGCGGGAGCCTACAATGAGCAGTTCTTC.